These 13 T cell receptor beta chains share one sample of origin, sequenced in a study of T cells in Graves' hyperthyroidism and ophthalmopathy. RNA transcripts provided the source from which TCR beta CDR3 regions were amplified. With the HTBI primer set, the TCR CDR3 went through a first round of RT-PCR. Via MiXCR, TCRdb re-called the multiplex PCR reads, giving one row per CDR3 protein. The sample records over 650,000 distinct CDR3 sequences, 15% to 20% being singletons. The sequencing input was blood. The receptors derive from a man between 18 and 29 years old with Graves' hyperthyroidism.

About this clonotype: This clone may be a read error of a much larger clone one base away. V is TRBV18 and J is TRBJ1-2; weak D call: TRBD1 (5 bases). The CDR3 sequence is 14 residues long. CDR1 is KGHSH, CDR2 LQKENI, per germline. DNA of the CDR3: TGTGCCGGCTCCAATTTGTCGGGGCCGGATGGCTACACCTTC. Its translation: CAGSNLSGPDGYTF.

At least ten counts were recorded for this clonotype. The CDR3 here is CASRGASSTDTQYF. The CDR3 region has the DNA TGTGCCAGCCGGGGGGCATCTAGCACAGATACGCAGTATTTT. The chain employs TRBV11-1 and TRBJ2-3, with a possible D match to TRBD2 (7 bases). In germline, CDR1 is SGHAT, CDR2 FQDESV (reference sequence). The CDR3 runs 14 residues. V shed 8 bases and J shed 0 bases, with 12 bases lying between them.

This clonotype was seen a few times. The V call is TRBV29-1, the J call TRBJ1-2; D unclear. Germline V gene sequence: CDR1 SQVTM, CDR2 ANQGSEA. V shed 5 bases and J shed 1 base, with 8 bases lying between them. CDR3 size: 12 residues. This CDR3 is CSVKVNNYGYTF. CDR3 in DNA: TGCAGCGTTAAAGTAAATAACTATGGCTACACCTTC. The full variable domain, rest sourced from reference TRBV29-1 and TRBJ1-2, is SAVISQKPSRDICQRGTSLTIQCQVDSQVTMMFWYRQQPGQSLTLIATANQGSEATYESGFVIDKFPISRPNLTFSTLTVSNMSPEDSSIYLCSVKVNNYGYTFGSGTRLTVV.

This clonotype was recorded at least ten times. CDR3 nucleotide sequence: TGTGCCAGCAGCCTGACAGGGAGGGGGGAGCTGTTTTTT. This encodes CASSLTGRGELFF. The V and J genes are TRBV28 and TRBJ2-2, with a tentative D call TRBD1 (7 bases). This CDR3 is 13 amino acids long. V was clipped by 6 bases and J by 8 bases, with 13 bases between them. Germline CDR1 reads MDHEN; CDR2 reads SYDVKM.

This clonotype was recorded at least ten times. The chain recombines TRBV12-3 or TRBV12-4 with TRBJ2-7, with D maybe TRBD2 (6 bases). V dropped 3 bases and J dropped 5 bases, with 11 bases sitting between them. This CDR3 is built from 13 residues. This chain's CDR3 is CASSFTSIDEQYF. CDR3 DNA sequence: TGTGCCAGCAGTTTTACTAGCATCGACGAGCAGTACTTC.

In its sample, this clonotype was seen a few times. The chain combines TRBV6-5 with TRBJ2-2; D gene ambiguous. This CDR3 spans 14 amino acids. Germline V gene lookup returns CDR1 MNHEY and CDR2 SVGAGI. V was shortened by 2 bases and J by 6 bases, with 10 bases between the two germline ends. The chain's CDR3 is CASSYLRHPGELFF. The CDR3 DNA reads TGTGCCAGCAGTTACCTCCGTCACCCCGGGGAGCTGTTTTTT.

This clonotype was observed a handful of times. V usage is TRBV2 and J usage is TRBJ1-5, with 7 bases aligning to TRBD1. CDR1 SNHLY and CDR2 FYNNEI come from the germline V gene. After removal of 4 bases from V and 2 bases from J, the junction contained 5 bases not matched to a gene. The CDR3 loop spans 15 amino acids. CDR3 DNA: TGTGCCAGCAGTGCGTTCAGGGGGGGCAATCAGCCCCAGCATTTT. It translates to CASSAFRGGNQPQHF.

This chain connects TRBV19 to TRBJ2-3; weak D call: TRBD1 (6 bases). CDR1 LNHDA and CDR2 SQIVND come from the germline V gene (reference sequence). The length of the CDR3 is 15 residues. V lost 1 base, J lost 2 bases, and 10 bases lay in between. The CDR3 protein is CASSIVGQPTDTQYF. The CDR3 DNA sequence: TGTGCCAGTAGTATAGTCGGACAGCCCACAGATACGCAGTATTTT.

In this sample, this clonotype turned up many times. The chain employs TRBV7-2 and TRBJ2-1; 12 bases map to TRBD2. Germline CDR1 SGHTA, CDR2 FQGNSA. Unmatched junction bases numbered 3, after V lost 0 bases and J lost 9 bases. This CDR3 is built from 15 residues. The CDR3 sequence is CASSLAASGRAEQFF. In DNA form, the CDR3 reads TGTGCCAGCAGCTTAGCTGCTAGCGGGAGGGCTGAGCAGTTCTTC.

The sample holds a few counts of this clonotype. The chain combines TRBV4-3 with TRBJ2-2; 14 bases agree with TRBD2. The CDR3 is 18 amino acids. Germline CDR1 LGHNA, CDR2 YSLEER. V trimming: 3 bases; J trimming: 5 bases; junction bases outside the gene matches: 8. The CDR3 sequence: CASSQGTSGSRWTGELFF. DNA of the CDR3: TGCGCCAGCAGCCAGGGGACTAGCGGGAGCCGGTGGACCGGGGAGCTGTTTTTT.

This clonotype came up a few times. CDR3 region: CASSQELAPGQGNEQFF. The CDR3 coding sequence is TGCGCCAGCAGCCAAGAATTGGCGCCCGGACAGGGCAATGAGCAGTTCTTC. The chain carries TRBV4-3 and TRBJ2-1; 8 bases align to TRBD1. The V and J ends lost 0 bases and 6 bases, in that order; junction bases with no gene match: 10. The germline CDR1 and CDR2 sequences are LGHNA and YSLEER. The CDR3 covers 17 residues.

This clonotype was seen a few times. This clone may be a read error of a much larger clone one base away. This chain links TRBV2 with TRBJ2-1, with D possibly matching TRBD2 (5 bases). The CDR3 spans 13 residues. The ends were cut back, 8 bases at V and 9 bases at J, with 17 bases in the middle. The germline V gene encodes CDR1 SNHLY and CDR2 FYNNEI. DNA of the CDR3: TGTGCCAGCGGGGTTAGAGCGGCGAGTGAGCAGTTCTTC. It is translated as CASGVRAASEQFF.

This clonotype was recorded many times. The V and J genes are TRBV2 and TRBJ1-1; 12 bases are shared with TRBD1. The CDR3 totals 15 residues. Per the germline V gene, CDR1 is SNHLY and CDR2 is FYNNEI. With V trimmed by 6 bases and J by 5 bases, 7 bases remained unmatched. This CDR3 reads CASSRGQGARTEAFF. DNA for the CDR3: TGTGCCAGCAGCAGGGGACAGGGGGCGCGGACTGAAGCTTTCTTT.